This TCR beta chain was retrieved from a study of CD4 and CD8 cells across lung adenocarcinoma regions. TCRdb processed the PCR reads anew with MiXCR; each CDR3 protein has one entry. The table includes about 5,500 distinct CDR3 sequences, under 50% detected once. Donors had localized lung adenocarcinoma, a non-small cell lung cancer. In this sample, this clonotype turned up many times. V shed 0 bases and J shed 7 bases, with 11 bases lying between them. Germline V gene data show CDR1 as SGHDT and CDR2 as YYEEEE. The CDR3 is 14 residues long. The sequencing sample was made of CD8+ T cells from the margin of a lung tumor. The chain employs TRBV5-6 and TRBJ2-1; weak D call: TRBD1 (6 bases). This clonotype was sampled from a male donor with lung adenocarcinoma. The CD4 and CD8 labels of this study may be unreliable. CDR3 coding DNA: TGTGCCAGCAGCTTGGGGACAGATTGGAATGAGCAGTTCTTC. This sequence encodes CASSLGTDWNEQFF.